Listed below are T cell receptor beta chains from one sample, sequenced in a study of blood T cell repertoires in COVID-19. The data were produced by immunoSEQ multiplex PCR, yet TCRdb's version contains in-frame clones alone and is incomplete. The data hold 60,000 to 85,000 clones, with roughly three quarters observed a single time. The sequencing sample was made of peripheral blood. The receptor source for this set is a man in his 70s with acute or convalescent COVID-19. Each CDR3 is given with its conserved first and last residue. The D gene is left open where the match is weak. Size values are once, few and many counts, or a class for expanded clones, and some rows have none.

j_call	clone_size	v_call	d_call	cdr3_nt	cdr3_aa
TRBJ1-4	NA	TRBV7-6	TRBD1	TGTGCCAGCAGCACCTCCGTACAGGGGAATGAAAAACTGTTTTTT	CASSTSVQGNEKLFF
TRBJ2-2	once	TRBV19	NA	TGTGCCAGTAGTCACGGGACTGCGACCGGGGAGCTGTTTTTT	CASSHGTATGELFF
TRBJ2-5	NA	TRBV7-6	NA	TGTGCCAGCAGCAACATAAACCAAGAGACCCAGTACTTC	CASSNINQETQYF
TRBJ1-2	NA	TRBV18	TRBD1	TGTGCCAGCTCAACAACAGGGGTCTATGGCTACACCTTC	CASSTTGVYGYTF
TRBJ2-4	NA	TRBV6-5	TRBD2	TGTGCCAGCAAGGCTAGCGGGATAGACATTCAGTACTTC	CASKASGIDIQYF
TRBJ1-4	NA	TRBV13	TRBD1	TGTGCCAGCAGCCGCGACAGGGATAATGAAAAACTGTTTTTT	CASSRDRDNEKLFF
TRBJ2-3	NA	TRBV21-1	NA	TGTGCCAGCAGCAAAGAGGGGCAGGGAGGATGGAGTGCAGATACGCAGTATTTT	CASSKEGQGGWSADTQYF
TRBJ1-1	NA	TRBV12-3/TRBV12-4	NA	TGTGCCAGCAGTTCGGGGGGGGGCCGTGAAGCTTTCTTT	CASSSGGGREAFF
TRBJ1-5	NA	TRBV6-1	TRBD1	TGTGCCAGCACCGGGGACAGCTATAGCAATCAGCCCCAGCATTTT	CASTGDSYSNQPQHF
TRBJ2-5	NA	TRBV7-9	NA	TGTGCCAGCAGCTTAGCGCAGGGGCCCGAAGAGACCCAGTACTTC	CASSLAQGPEETQYF
TRBJ2-3	NA	TRBV20-1	NA	TGCAGTGCTAGTGACCGTAGACTGCTTGATACGCAGTATTTT	CSASDRRLLDTQYF
TRBJ2-5	NA	TRBV2	NA	TGTGCCAGCTCACGGCAGGCAGGGGATGAGACCCAGTACTTC	CASSRQAGDETQYF
TRBJ2-2	many	TRBV7-3	NA	TGTGCCAGCAGCTTACGGGGTGGGGACACCGGGGAGCTGTTTTTT	CASSLRGGDTGELFF